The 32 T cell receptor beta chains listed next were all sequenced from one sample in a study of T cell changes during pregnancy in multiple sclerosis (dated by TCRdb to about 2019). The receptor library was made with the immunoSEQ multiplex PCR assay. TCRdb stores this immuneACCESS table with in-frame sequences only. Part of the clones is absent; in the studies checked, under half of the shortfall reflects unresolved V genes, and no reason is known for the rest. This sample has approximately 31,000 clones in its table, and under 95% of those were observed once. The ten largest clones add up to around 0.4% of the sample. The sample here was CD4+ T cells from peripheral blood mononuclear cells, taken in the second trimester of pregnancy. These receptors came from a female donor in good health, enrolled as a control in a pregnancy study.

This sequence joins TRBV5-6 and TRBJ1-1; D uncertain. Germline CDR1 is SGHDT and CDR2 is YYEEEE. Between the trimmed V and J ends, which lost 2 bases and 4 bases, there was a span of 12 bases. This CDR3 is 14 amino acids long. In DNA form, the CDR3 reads TGTGCCAGCAGCTTCCCACCGTCGGGCACTGAAGCTTTCTTT. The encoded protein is CASSFPPSGTEAFF.

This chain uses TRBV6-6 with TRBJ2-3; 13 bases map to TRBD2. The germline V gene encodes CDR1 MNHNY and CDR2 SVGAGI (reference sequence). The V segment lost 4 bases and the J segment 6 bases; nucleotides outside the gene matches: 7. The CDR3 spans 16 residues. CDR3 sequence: CASSSPGLAGADTQYF. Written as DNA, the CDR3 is TGTGCCAGCAGTTCCCCAGGACTAGCGGGGGCGGATACGCAGTATTTT.

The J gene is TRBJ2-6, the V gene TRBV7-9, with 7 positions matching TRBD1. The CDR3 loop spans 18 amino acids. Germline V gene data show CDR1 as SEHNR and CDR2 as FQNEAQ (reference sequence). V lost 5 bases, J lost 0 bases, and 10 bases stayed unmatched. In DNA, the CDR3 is TGTGCCAGCAGCACCACCGGGACAGCCTTCTCTGGGGCCAACGTCCTGACTTTC. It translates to CASSTTGTAFSGANVLTF.

CDR3 in DNA: TGTGCCAGCAGCTTGAGGGGGGGGAGCGGCAATCAGCCCCAGCATTTT. Residues: CASSLRGGSGNQPQHF. The gene calls are TRBV7-2 and TRBJ1-5, with D perhaps matching TRBD1 (6 bases). V gave up 3 bases and J gave up 2 bases, with 14 bases separating them. The CDR3 sequence is 16 residues long. Germline values: CDR1 SGHTA, CDR2 FQGNSA.

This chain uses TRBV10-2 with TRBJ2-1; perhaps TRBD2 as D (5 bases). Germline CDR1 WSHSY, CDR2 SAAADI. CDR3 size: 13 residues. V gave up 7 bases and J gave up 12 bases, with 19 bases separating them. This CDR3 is CASKYTAVEAQFF. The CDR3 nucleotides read TGCGCCAGCAAATACACAGCGGTGGAGGCGCAGTTCTTC.

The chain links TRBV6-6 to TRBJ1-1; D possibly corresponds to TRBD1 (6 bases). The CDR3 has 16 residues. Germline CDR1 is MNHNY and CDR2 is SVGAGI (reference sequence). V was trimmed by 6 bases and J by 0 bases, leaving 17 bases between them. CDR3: CASSDDKGHMNTEAFF. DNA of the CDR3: TGTGCCAGCAGCGATGACAAGGGACACATGAACACTGAAGCTTTCTTT.

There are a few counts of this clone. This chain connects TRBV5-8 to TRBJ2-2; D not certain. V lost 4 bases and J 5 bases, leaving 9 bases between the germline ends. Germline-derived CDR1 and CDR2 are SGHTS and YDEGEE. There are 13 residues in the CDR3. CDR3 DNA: TGTGCCAGCAGCCTTACGGTAACCGGGGAGCTGTTTTTT. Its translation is CASSLTVTGELFF.

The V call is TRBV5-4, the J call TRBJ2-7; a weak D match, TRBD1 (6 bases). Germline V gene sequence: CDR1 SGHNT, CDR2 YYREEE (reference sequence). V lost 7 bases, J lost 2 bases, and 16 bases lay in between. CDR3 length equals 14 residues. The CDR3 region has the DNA TGTGCCAGCTGCGCCCGGGACAACCCCTACGAGCAGTACTTC. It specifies CASCARDNPYEQYF.

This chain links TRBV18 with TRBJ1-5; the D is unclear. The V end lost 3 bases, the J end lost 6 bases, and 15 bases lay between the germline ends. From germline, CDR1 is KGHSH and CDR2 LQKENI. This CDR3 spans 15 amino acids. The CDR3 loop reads CASSPGGVRGQPQHF. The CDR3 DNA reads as TGTGCCAGCTCACCGGGCGGGGTACGGGGTCAGCCCCAGCATTTT.

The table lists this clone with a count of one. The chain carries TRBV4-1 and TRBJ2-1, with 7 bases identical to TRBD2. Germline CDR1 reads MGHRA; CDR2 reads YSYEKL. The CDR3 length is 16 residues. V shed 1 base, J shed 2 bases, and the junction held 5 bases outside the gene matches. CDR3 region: CASSQAQRGTYNEQFF. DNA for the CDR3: TGCGCCAGCAGCCAAGCGCAGCGGGGTACCTACAATGAGCAGTTCTTC.

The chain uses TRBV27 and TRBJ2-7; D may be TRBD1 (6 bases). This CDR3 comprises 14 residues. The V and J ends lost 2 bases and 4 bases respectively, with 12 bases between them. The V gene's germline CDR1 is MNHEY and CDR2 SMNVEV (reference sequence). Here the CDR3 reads CASSLRLQGYEQYF. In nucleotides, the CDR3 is TGTGCCAGCAGTTTAAGATTACAGGGATACGAGCAGTACTTC.

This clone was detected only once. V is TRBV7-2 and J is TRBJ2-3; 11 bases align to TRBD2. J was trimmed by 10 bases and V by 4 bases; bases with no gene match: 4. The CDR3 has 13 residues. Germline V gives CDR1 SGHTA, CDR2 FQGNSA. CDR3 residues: CASSSSSGGSQYF. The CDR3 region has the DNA TGTGCCAGCAGCTCATCTAGCGGGGGGTCGCAGTATTTT.

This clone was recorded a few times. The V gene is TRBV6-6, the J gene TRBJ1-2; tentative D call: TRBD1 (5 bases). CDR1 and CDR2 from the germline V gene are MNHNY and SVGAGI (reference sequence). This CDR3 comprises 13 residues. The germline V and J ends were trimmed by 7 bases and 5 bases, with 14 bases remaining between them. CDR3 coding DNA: TGTGCCAGCACCCTCAGCGGGGGATATGGCTACACCTTC. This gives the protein CASTLSGGYGYTF.

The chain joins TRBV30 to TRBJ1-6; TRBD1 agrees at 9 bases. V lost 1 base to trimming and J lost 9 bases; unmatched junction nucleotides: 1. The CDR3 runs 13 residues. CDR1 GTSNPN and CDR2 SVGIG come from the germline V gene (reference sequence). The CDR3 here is CAWSDRGRSPLHF. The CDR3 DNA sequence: TGTGCCTGGAGTGACAGGGGGCGTTCACCCCTCCACTTT.

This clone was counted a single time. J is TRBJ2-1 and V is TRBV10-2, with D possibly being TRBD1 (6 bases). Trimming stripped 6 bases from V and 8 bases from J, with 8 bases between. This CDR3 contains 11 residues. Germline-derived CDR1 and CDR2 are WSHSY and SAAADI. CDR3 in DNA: TGCGCCAGCAGCTACAGGGATGAGCAGTTCTTC. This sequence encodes CASSYRDEQFF.

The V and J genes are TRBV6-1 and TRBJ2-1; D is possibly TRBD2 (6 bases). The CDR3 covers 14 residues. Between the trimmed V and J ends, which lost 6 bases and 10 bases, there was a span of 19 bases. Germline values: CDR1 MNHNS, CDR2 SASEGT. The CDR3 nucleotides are TGTGCCAGCAGGGGATCAAGGGGCCGGGAGGAGCAGTTCTTC. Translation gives CASRGSRGREEQFF.

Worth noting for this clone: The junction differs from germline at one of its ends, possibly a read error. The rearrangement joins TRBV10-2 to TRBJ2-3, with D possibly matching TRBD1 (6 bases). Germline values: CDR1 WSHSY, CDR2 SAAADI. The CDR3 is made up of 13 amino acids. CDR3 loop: CASSEWNQGLRDF. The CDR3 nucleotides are TGCGCCAGCAGTGAGTGGAACCAGGGGTTACGCGACTTT.

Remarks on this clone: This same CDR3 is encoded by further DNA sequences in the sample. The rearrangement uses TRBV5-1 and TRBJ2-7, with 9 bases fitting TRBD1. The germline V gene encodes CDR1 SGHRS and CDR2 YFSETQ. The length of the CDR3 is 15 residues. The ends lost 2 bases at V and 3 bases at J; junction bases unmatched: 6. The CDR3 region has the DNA TGCGCCAGCAGCTTAACCGGGACAGGGAGCTACGAGCAGTACTTC. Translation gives CASSLTGTGSYEQYF.

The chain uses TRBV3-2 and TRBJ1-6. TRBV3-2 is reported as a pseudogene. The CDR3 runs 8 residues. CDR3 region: CVNSPLHF. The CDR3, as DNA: TGTGTAAATTCACCCCTCCACTTT.

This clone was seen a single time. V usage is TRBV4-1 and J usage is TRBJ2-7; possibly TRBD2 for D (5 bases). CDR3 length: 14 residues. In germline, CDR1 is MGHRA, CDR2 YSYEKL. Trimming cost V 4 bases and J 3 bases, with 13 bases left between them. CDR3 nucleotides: TGCGCCAGCAGCCGACTGGATGAGGGCTACGAGCAGTACTTC. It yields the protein CASSRLDEGYEQYF.

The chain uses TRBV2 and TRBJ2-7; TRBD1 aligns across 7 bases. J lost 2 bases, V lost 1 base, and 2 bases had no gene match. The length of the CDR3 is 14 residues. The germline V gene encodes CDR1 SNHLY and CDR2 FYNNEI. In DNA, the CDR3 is TGTGCCAGCAGTGAAGACAGGGGCCCCTACGAGCAGTACTTC. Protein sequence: CASSEDRGPYEQYF.

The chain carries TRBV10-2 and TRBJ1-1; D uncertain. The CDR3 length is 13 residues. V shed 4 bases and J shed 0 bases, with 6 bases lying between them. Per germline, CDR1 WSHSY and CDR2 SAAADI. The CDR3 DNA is TGCGCCAGCAGTGCTTACTTGAACACTGAAGCTTTCTTT. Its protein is CASSAYLNTEAFF.

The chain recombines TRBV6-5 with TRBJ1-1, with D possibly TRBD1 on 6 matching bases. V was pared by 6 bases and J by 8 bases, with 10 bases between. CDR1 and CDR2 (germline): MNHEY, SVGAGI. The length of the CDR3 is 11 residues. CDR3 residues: CASRSGTEAFF. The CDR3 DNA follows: TGTGCCAGCAGATCGGGGACAGAAGCTTTCTTT.

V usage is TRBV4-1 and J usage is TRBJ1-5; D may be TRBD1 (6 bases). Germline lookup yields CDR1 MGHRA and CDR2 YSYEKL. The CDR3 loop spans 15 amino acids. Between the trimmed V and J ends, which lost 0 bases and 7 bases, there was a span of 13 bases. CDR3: CASSQEGGGSQPQHF. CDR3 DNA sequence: TGCGCCAGCAGCCAAGAGGGGGGGGGCAGCCAGCCCCAGCATTTT.

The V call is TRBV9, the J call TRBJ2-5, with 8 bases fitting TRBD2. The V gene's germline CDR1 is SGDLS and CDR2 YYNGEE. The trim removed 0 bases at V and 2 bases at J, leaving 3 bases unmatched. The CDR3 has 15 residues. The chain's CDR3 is CASSVAASGQETQYF. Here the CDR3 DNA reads TGTGCCAGCAGCGTAGCGGCTAGCGGGCAAGAGACCCAGTACTTC.

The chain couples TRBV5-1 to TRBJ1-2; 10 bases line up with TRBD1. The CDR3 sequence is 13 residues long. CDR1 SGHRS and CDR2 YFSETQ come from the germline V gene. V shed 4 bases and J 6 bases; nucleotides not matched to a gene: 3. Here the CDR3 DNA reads TGCGCCAGCAGCCCGGGACAGGGGCATGGCTACACCTTC. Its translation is CASSPGQGHGYTF.

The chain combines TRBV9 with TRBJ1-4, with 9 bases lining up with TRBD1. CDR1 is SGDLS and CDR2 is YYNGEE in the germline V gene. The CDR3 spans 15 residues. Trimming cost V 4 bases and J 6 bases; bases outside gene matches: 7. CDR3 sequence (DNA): TGTGCCAGCAGCCATGGGGGACAGGGAGATGAAAAACTGTTTTTT. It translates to CASSHGGQGDEKLFF.

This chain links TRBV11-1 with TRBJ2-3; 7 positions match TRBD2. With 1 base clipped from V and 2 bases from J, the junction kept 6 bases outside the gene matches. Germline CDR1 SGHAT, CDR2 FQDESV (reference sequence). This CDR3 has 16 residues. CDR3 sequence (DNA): TGTGCCAGCAGCTTAGGAGCTAGCGGATCCACAGATACGCAGTATTTT. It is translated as CASSLGASGSTDTQYF.

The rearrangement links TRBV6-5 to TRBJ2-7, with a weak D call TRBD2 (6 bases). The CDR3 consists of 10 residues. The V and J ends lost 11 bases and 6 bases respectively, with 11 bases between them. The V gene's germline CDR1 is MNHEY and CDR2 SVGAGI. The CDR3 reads CAGGASEQYF. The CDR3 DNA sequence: TGTGCCGGAGGGGCCAGCGAGCAGTACTTC.

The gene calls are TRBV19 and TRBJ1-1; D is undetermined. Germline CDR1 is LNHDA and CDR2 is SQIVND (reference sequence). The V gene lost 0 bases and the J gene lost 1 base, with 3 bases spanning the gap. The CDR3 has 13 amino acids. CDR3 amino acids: CASSIDRNTEAFF. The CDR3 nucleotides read TGTGCCAGTAGTATAGACCGGAACACTGAAGCTTTCTTT.

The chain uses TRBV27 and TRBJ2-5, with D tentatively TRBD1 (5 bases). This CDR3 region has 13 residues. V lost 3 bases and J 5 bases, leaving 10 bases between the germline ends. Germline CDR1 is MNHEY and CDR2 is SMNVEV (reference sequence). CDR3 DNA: TGTGCCAGCAGTTTGGGCTGGGGCGAGACCCAGTACTTC. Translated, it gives CASSLGWGETQYF.

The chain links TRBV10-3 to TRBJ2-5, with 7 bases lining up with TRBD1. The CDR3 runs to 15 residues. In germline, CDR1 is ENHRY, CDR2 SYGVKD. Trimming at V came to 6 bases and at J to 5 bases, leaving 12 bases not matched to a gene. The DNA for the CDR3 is TGTGCCATCAGCGAGAGGGACACAGGGGAGGAGACCCAGTACTTC. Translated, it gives CAISERDTGEETQYF.